This TCR beta chain was identified in a study of cytomegalovirus exposure and HLA in healthy donors. Study outcomes and limitations: Evidence from a later analysis indicated that most CMV-associated TCR beta chains looked HLA-restricted. Earlier analysis yielded a pattern in which most TCR beta V segments were productive about 90% or about 30% of the time. Likely technical artifact: a cluster of highly shared sequence variants.

There are 14 residues in the CDR3. Looked up from germline, CDR1 is MNHEY and CDR2 is SVGAGI. The V and J ends lost 6 bases and 0 bases respectively, with 12 bases between them. As for this clone: Its specificity is not known.

The PCR used 60 Vbeta and 13 Jbeta primers. Produced via immunoSEQ multiplex PCR; TCRdb's table is partial and in-frame only. Here the sample spans roughly 48,000 clones, 65% to 85% being singletons. The rearrangement links TRBV6-5 to TRBJ2-7; D is unresolved. The source of this sequence is a man aged 18-30 years in good health and CMV-seronegative. The sequenced material came from PBMCs. CDR3 in DNA: TGTGCCAGCAGGTCCTTAGACAACTCCTACGAGCAGTACTTC. This codes for CASRSLDNSYEQYF.